These 19 T cell receptor beta chains originate from one sample sequenced in a study of T cells in Graves' hyperthyroidism and ophthalmopathy. From RNA transcripts, TCR beta CDR3 regions were amplified. TCR CDR3 underwent first-round RT-PCR with the HTBI primer set. TCRdb reanalysed the multiplex PCR reads using MiXCR and keeps one entry per CDR3 protein. The table shows some 550,000 distinct CDR3 sequences, with around 20% occurring only once. Sequencing input: blood. The receptors were gathered from a young man with Graves' hyperthyroidism.

The chain recombines TRBV5-1 with TRBJ2-7, with D possibly being TRBD2 (5 bases). This CDR3 region has 13 residues. V lost 0 bases and J lost 5, with 9 bases in between. Germline-derived CDR1 and CDR2 are SGHRS and YFSETQ. This CDR3 reads CASSLGRSDEQYF. For the CDR3, the DNA is TGCGCCAGCAGCTTGGGGAGGTCGGACGAGCAGTACTTC.

This clonotype was picked up one time. The junction departs from the called germline gene at one end, perhaps through a read error. The chain carries TRBV4-1 and TRBJ1-5; a possible D gene is TRBD1 (5 bases). Germline assignment: CDR1 MGHRA and CDR2 YSYEKL. The CDR3 length is 14 residues. CDR3 sequence reads: CASSPVGAFQPQDF. CDR3 nucleotides: TGCGCCAGCAGCCCCGTCGGGGCGTTTCAGCCCCAGGATTTT.

At least ten counts were recorded for this clonotype. The chain couples TRBV9 to TRBJ2-5; D might be TRBD1 or TRBD2, each matching 6 bases. This CDR3 is built from 15 residues. V was clipped by 0 bases and J by 5 bases, with 14 bases between them. Per the germline V gene, CDR1 is SGDLS and CDR2 is YYNGEE. CDR3 amino acids: CASSVEGGRGETQYF. Here the CDR3 DNA reads TGTGCCAGCAGCGTAGAGGGGGGCAGAGGGGAGACCCAGTACTTC.

The table lists this clonotype with many counts. The chain is built from TRBV2 and TRBJ2-2; 9 bases are shared with TRBD1. Germline V gene sequence: CDR1 SNHLY, CDR2 FYNNEI. After removal of 1 base from V and 2 bases from J, the junction contained 2 bases not matched to a gene. The CDR3 is 16 residues long. CDR3 in amino acids: CASSEDRGPNTGELFF. The CDR3 DNA follows: TGTGCCAGCAGTGAAGACAGGGGGCCTAACACCGGGGAGCTGTTTTTT. The whole variable domain, filled in from reference TRBV2 and TRBJ2-2, reads EPEVTQTPSHQVTQMGQEVILRCVPISNHLYFYWYRQILGQKVEFLVSFYNNEISEKSEIFDDQFSVERPDGSNFTLKIRSTKLEDSAMYFCASSEDRGPNTGELFFGEGSRLTVL.

This clonotype was counted at least ten times. The rearrangement uses TRBV11-2 and TRBJ2-5; no clear D gene. This CDR3 is 14 amino acids long. Germline lookup yields CDR1 SGHAT and CDR2 FQNNGV. V lost 5 bases to trimming and J lost 5 bases, with 15 bases between them. In DNA, the CDR3 is TGTGCCAGCAGCGATCCCCAACCCTGGGAGACCCAGTACTTC. It codes for CASSDPQPWETQYF.

This clonotype appeared many times. The V call is TRBV27, the J call TRBJ2-5, with 9 bases that match TRBD2. Germline V CDR1 and CDR2: MNHEY, SMNVEV (reference sequence). The CDR3 consists of 15 residues. J was trimmed by 4 bases and V by 10 bases; bases with no gene match: 13. The CDR3 protein is CATRGGGASRETQYF. The CDR3 nucleotides are TGTGCCACCCGTGGCGGGGGGGCCTCTCGAGAGACCCAGTACTTC.

This clonotype was recorded at least ten times. This sequence joins TRBV28 and TRBJ2-7; D might be TRBD1 (6 bases). V was clipped by 6 bases and J by 6 bases, with 12 bases between them. Germline V gene sequence: CDR1 MDHEN, CDR2 SYDVKM. This CDR3 spans 12 amino acids. The CDR3 reads CASSQRGSEQYF. CDR3 sequence (DNA): TGTGCCAGCAGCCAAAGGGGGAGCGAGCAGTACTTC.

This clonotype was observed many times. This rearrangement joins TRBV6-1 to TRBJ1-2, with D uncertain. The CDR3 is 14 residues long. CDR1 MNHNS and CDR2 SASEGT come from the germline V gene. Trimming cost V 7 bases and J 6 bases, with 18 bases left between them. Here the CDR3 DNA reads TGTGCCAGCACCTCCCCATCCGAGTCCCATGGCTACACCTTC. It yields the protein CASTSPSESHGYTF.

This clonotype has a handful of counts. V is TRBV6-1 and J is TRBJ1-2; D not certain. The CDR3 spans 15 residues. Germline values: CDR1 MNHNS, CDR2 SASEGT. Trimming pared 6 bases from V and 7 bases from J, leaving 21 bases between. The CDR3 nucleotides read TGTGCCAGCAGCTTTCAAAATTATGTCGGGGTTGGCTACACCTTC. Encoded protein: CASSFQNYVGVGYTF.

This chain uses TRBV6-5 with TRBJ2-6; D is possibly TRBD1 (5 bases). The V gene lost 2 bases and the J gene lost 0 bases, with 8 bases spanning the gap. Per the germline V gene, CDR1 is MNHEY and CDR2 is SVGAGI. This CDR3 has 16 amino acids. The DNA for the CDR3 is TGTGCCAGCAGTTACCATACAGGCTCTGGGGCCAACGTCCTGACTTTC. Encoded protein: CASSYHTGSGANVLTF.

This chain uses TRBV4-1 with TRBJ1-5; D is ambiguous. The germline V gene encodes CDR1 MGHRA and CDR2 YSYEKL. There are 19 residues in the CDR3. V gave up 1 base and J gave up 1 base, with 20 bases separating them. CDR3 in amino acids: CASSQVRGKDPLSNQPQHF. CDR3 DNA sequence: TGCGCCAGCAGCCAAGTTCGCGGCAAGGACCCACTGAGCAATCAGCCCCAGCATTTT.

V gene TRBV9 combines with J gene TRBJ1-2; D not resolved. CDR1 is SGDLS, CDR2 YYNGEE, per germline. The CDR3 has 11 amino acids. V lost 4 bases and J lost 8, with 9 bases in between. The CDR3 region has the DNA TGTGCCAGCAGCTGGGAGGGAGGCTACACCTTC. It translates to CASSWEGGYTF.

This clonotype came up a few times. This chain joins TRBV6-1 and TRBJ1-1; D unclear. V dropped 1 base and J dropped 3 bases, with 18 bases sitting between them. The germline V gene has CDR1 MNHNS and CDR2 SASEGT. This CDR3 has 17 amino acids. Here the CDR3 DNA reads TGTGCCAGCAGTGAAGGTGGATGGAGGGCTCAGGACACTGAAGCTTTCTTT. Translated, it gives CASSEGGWRAQDTEAFF.

This clonotype has just a few counts. The gene calls are TRBV19 and TRBJ1-1; D is unresolved. Trimming shortened V by 1 base and J by 2 bases, and 8 bases separated the two germline ends. The CDR3 has 14 residues. Germline V gives CDR1 LNHDA, CDR2 SQIVND (reference sequence). CDR3 coding DNA: TGTGCCAGTAGTATAGGGGCGGAAAACACTGAAGCTTTCTTT. Translated: CASSIGAENTEAFF.

This clonotype was detected only a few times. V is TRBV12-3 or TRBV12-4 and J is TRBJ2-5, with 8 bases aligning to TRBD1. After removal of 6 bases from V and 5 bases from J, the junction contained 17 bases not matched to a gene. The CDR3 contains 17 residues. CDR3 DNA sequence: TGTGCCAGCAGCGGCTCCGTGGGACAGGCCCTCGTGGAGACCCAGTACTTC. Translated, it gives CASSGSVGQALVETQYF.

In this sample, this clonotype turned up many times. V gene TRBV12-3 or TRBV12-4 combines with J gene TRBJ2-2; D is undetermined. This CDR3 comprises 16 residues. The germline V and J ends were trimmed by 6 bases and 7 bases, with 21 bases remaining between them. This CDR3 reads CASRPAQPPIFGELFF. CDR3 sequence (DNA): TGTGCCAGCAGACCGGCCCAGCCCCCAATCTTCGGGGAGCTGTTTTTT.

This clonotype was seen a few times. V is TRBV12-3 or TRBV12-4 and J is TRBJ1-1; 8 bases align to TRBD1. After removal of 1 base from V and 1 base from J, the junction contained 17 bases not matched to a gene. The CDR3 runs to 20 residues. CDR3 in amino acids: CASSLEEPWQGALGNTEAFF. CDR3 bases: TGTGCCAGCAGTTTAGAGGAGCCTTGGCAGGGGGCGTTGGGGAACACTGAAGCTTTCTTT.

This clonotype was observed many times. The CDR3 bases are TGTGCCAGTGCGCGGGGGGGCTCCTCAGAGACCCAGTACTTC. Translation gives CASARGGSSETQYF. J is TRBJ2-5 and V is TRBV28, with TRBD2 identical over 9 bases. The CDR3 is 14 residues long. Germline V gene lookup returns CDR1 MDHEN and CDR2 SYDVKM. Unmatched junction bases numbered 9, after V lost 9 bases and J lost 4 bases.

The table lists this clonotype with a few counts. This sequence joins TRBV7-9 and TRBJ2-7; D perhaps matches TRBD2 (6 bases). Germline V gene data show CDR1 as SEHNR and CDR2 as FQNEAQ (reference sequence). V lost 7 bases and J lost 4, with 20 bases in between. The CDR3 sequence is 15 residues long. CDR3 bases: TGTGCCAGCAACCCAATTTCGGGGGATCCTTACGAGCAGTACTTC. This sequence encodes CASNPISGDPYEQYF.